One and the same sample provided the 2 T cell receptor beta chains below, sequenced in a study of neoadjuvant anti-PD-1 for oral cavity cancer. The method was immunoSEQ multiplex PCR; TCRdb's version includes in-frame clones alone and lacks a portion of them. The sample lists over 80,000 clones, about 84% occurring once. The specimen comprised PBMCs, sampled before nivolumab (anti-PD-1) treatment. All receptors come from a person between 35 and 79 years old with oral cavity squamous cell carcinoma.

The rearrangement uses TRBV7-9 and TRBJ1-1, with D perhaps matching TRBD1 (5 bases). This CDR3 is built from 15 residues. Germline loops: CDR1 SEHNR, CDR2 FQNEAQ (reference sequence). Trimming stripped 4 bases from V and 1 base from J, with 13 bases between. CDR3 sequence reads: CASSSRQWENTEAFF. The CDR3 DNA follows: TGTGCCAGCAGCTCTCGACAGTGGGAGAACACTGAAGCTTTCTTT.

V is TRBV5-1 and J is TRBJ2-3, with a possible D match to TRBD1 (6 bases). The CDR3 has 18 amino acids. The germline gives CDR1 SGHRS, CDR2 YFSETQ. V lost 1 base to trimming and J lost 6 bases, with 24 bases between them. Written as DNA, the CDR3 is TGCGCCAGCAGCTTGTCCGTCTTACAGGGTCTTAAGCCTGATACGCAGTATTTT. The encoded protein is CASSLSVLQGLKPDTQYF.